Listed below are T cell receptor beta chains from one sample, sequenced in a study of T cell repertoires in cytomegalovirus infection. TCRdb re-derived calls from the reads in MiXCR, one entry per CDR3 protein. The sample contains about 740,000 distinct CDR3 sequences, less than 40% of which appear only once. Sequencing input: PBMCs. Receptors originate from a human donor in good health (CMV status not recorded). Some clones in this sample may be carry-over from other donors' samples. CDR3s leave out the opening cysteine and the closing phenylalanine or tryptophan. The order of the fields is J gene, V gene, CDR3 protein.

>TRBJ2-1|TRBV12-5
ASGLNNEGTGGKEQF
>TRBJ2-7|TRBV7-3
ASSLNGGGANEQY
>TRBJ1-2|TRBV6-1
ASTVTTGGGYGYT
>TRBJ1-1|TRBV6-2/TRBV6-3
ASSYEGVNTEAF
>TRBJ2-2|TRBV7-2
ASSLIPDGELF
>TRBJ1-1|TRBV12-3/TRBV12-4
ASSIGQNTEAF
>TRBJ2-3|TRBV3-1
ASSQGKAEWTDTQY
>TRBJ1-2|TRBV20-1
SAITAGTENYGYT
>TRBJ2-7|TRBV30
AWSVRGTSYEQY
>TRBJ2-7|TRBV20-1
SARDPGTSGSYEQY
>TRBJ1-2|TRBV10-3
AIRDRDFGYGYT
>TRBJ1-3|TRBV6-5
ASTPLGVTDNSGNTIY
>TRBJ1-1|TRBV9
ASSPRTGALRNTEAV
>TRBJ2-2|TRBV11-2
ASSLGFPGELF
>TRBJ1-2|TRBV12-3/TRBV12-4
ASTQGTYVLGYT
>TRBJ2-1|TRBV20-1
SAADRDRTSVHEQF
>TRBJ1-6|TRBV6-5
ASRRDTSNSPLH
>TRBJ1-5|TRBV28
ASSLPVDQPQH
>TRBJ2-7|TRBV5-4
ASSPRPPISSYEQY
>TRBJ2-3|TRBV7-2
ASTQWTGGISDTPY
>TRBJ2-4|TRBV27
ASTPLGGAGIQY
>TRBJ1-3|TRBV7-2
ASSLIGGSGNTIY
>TRBJ1-4|TRBV19
ASSHQASEKLF
>TRBJ2-1|TRBV11-2
ASSLVEDYNEQF
>TRBJ2-3|TRBV6-1
ASNPGPTTDTQY
>TRBJ2-5|TRBV7-9
ASSPATLGLKTQY
>TRBJ2-5|TRBV3-1
ASSQEAGNTQY
>TRBJ1-2|TRBV4-1
ASSQGPSGGSSYGYT
>TRBJ1-4|TRBV29-1
SVVREGEKLF
>TRBJ2-1|TRBV18
ASSPRERGGSYNEQF
>TRBJ1-1|TRBV28
ASSLSLQDAF
>TRBJ2-7|TRBV28
ASSPAQRETYEQY
>TRBJ2-7|TRBV10-3
AIRTEVTYEQY